This entry features one T cell receptor beta chain sequence. This sample is drawn from a study of blood T cell repertoires in COVID-19. Germline loops: CDR1 SNHLY, CDR2 FYNNEI. Trimming removed 5 bases at V and 4 bases at J, with 8 bases between. The CDR3 runs 13 residues. The table came from immunoSEQ multiplex PCR; TCRdb's copy has only in-frame clones and leaves some out. Among about 120,000 clones listed, around nine tenths were seen once. The source is a human donor with active COVID-19. The donor label of this sample is uncertain. Sequenced material: peripheral blood. The V call is TRBV2, the J call TRBJ1-4; D not resolved. The CDR3 spells CASSTSYNEKLFF. For the CDR3, the DNA is TGTGCCAGCAGTACATCGTATAATGAAAAACTGTTTTTT. Full variable domain (remainder filled in from reference TRBV2 and TRBJ1-4): EPEVTQTPSHQVTQMGQEVILRCVPISNHLYFYWYRQILGQKVEFLVSFYNNEISEKSEIFDDQFSVERPDGSNFTLKIRSTKLEDSAMYFCASSTSYNEKLFFGSGTQLSVL.